The entry below describes one T cell receptor (beta chain). Its antigen is still unknown. This CDR3 contains 14 residues. Trimming took 2 bases from V and 7 from J, leaving 9 bases between them. The germline gives CDR1 MNHEY, CDR2 SMNVEV (reference sequence). This sample was included in a study of cytomegalovirus exposure and HLA in healthy donors. Study findings and constraints: Among CMV-associated TCR beta chains, most appeared HLA-restricted in a later analysis. Most TCR sequences were rare, but some public TCRs occurred in many donors. An apparent linkage of common viral pathogens to several of the most significant clusters emerged in a later analysis. In a later analysis, 17,000 or so TCR beta sequences were associated with HLA alleles at 0.05 false discovery rate.

Amplification used 60 Vbeta primers and 13 Jbeta primers. The assay was immunoSEQ multiplex PCR, and TCRdb's table has in-frame clones only and misses some. The sample lists roughly 130,000 clones, 82% occurring once. The specimen was PBMCs. The chain is built from TRBV27 and TRBJ1-6; D is uncertain. This sequence was found in a boy between 10 and 17 years old in good health and CMV-seronegative. The CDR3 region is CASSLGQYNSPLHF. Written as DNA, the CDR3 is TGTGCCAGCAGTTTAGGGCAGTACAATTCACCCCTCCACTTT.